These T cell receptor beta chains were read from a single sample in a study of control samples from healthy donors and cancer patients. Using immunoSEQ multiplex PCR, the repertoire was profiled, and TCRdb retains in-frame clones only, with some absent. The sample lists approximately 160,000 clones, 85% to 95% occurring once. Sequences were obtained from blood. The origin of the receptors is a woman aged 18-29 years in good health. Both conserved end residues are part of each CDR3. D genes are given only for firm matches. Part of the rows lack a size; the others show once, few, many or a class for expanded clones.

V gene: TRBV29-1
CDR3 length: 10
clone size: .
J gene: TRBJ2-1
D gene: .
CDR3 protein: CSVGGNEQFF
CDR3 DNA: TGCAGCGTTGGCGGTAATGAGCAGTTCTTC

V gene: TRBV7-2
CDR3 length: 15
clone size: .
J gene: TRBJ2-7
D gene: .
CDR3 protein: CASSPSLAESYERYF
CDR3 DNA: TGTGCCAGCAGCCCCTCATTGGCGGAAAGCTACGAGCGGTACTTC

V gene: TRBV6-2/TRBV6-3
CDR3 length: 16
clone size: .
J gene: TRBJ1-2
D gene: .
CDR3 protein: CASSDGSARANYGYTF
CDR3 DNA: TGTGCCAGCAGTGATGGGTCCGCCAGAGCTAACTATGGCTACACCTTC

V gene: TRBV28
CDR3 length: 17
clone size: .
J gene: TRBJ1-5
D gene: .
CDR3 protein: CASSPWGDNANNQPQHF
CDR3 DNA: TGTGCCAGCAGTCCCTGGGGAGACAACGCAAATAATCAGCCCCAGCATTTT

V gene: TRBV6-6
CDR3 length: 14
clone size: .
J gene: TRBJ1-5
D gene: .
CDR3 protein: CASRGEEGWKPQHF
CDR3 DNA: TGTGCCAGCAGGGGGGAGGAGGGATGGAAGCCCCAGCATTTT

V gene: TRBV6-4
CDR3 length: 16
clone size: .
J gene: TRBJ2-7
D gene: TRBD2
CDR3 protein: CASSDWGGTFTYEQYF
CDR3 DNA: TGTGCCAGCAGTGACTGGGGGGGAACCTTCACCTACGAGCAGTACTTC

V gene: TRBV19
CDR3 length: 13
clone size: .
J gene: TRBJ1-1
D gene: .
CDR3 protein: CASNPRRGTEAFF
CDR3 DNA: TGTGCCAGTAACCCCAGGAGGGGGACTGAAGCTTTCTTT

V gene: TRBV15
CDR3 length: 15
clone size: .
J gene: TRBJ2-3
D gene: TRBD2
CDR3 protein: CATSRERGGTDTQYF
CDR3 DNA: TGTGCCACCAGCAGAGAGCGGGGGGGCACAGATACGCAGTATTTT

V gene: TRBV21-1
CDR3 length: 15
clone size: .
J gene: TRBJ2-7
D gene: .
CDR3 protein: CASSKDELRPYEQYF
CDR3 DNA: TGTGCCAGCAGCAAAGACGAGCTCAGGCCCTACGAGCAGTACTTC

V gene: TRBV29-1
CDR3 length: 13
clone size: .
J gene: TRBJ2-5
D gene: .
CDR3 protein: CSSRQLIQETQYF
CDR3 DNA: TGCAGCTCTCGACAGCTAATCCAAGAGACCCAGTACTTC

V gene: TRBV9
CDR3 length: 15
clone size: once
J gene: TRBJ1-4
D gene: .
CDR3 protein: CASSVEVGLGEKLFF
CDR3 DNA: TGTGCCAGCAGCGTAGAGGTGGGATTGGGTGAAAAACTGTTTTTT

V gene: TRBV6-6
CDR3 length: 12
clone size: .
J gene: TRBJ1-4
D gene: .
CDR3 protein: CASGKTDEKLFF
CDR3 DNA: TGTGCCAGCGGAAAGACAGATGAAAAACTGTTTTTT

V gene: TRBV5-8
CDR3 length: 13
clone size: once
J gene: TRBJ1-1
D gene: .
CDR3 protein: CASSFRGATEAFF
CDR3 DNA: TGTGCCAGCAGCTTTCGGGGGGCCACTGAAGCTTTCTTT

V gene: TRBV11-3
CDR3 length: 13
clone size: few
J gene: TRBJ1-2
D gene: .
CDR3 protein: CASSPGGGYGYTF
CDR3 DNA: TGTGCCAGCAGCCCGGGAGGGGGCTATGGCTACACCTTC

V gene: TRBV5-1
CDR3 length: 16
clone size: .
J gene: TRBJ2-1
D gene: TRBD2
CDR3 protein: CASSRTSGGSYNEQFF
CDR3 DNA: TGCGCCAGCAGCCGGACTAGCGGGGGCTCTTACAATGAGCAGTTCTTC

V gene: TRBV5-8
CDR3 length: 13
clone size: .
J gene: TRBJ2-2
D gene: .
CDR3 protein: CASGQSNTGELFF
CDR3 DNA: TGTGCCAGCGGACAGTCAAACACCGGGGAGCTGTTTTTT

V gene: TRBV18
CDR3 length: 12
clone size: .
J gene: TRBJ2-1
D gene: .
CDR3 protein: CASSPLVNEQFF
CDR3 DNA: TGTGCCAGCTCACCCTTGGTTAATGAGCAGTTCTTC

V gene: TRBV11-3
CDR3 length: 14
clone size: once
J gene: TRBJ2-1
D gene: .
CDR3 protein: CASSLGRGRNEQFF
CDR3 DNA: TGTGCCAGCAGCTTAGGGCGGGGCAGGAATGAGCAGTTCTTC

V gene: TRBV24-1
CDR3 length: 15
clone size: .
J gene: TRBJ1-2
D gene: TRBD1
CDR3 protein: CATSDGTGRYNGYTF
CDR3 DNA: TGTGCCACCAGTGACGGGACAGGGCGGTATAATGGCTACACCTTC

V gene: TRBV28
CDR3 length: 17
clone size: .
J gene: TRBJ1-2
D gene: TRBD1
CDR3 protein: CASSSTSPGQGAHGYTF
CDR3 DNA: TGTGCCAGCAGCTCTACTTCACCGGGACAGGGGGCGCATGGCTACACCTTC

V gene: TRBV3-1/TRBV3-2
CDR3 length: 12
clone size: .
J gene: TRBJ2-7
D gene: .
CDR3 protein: CASSHPSGEQYF
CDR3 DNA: TGTGCCAGCAGCCACCCAAGTGGCGAGCAGTACTTC

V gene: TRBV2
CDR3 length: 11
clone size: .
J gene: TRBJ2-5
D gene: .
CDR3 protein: CASTGYQTQYF
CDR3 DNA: TGTGCCAGCACCGGTTATCAGACCCAGTACTTC

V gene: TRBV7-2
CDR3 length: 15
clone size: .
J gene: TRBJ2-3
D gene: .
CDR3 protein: CASSQGLPSTDTQYF
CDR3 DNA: TGTGCCAGCAGCCAGGGACTCCCCTCCACAGATACGCAGTATTTT

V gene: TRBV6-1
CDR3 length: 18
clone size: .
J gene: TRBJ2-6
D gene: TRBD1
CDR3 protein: CASRETGQGRSGANVLTF
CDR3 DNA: TGTGCCAGCAGGGAAACGGGACAGGGTCGTTCTGGGGCCAACGTCCTGACTTTC

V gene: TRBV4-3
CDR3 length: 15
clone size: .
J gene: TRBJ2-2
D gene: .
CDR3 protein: CASSHNRRNTGELFF
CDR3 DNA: TGCGCCAGCAGCCATAACAGGAGGAACACCGGGGAGCTGTTTTTT

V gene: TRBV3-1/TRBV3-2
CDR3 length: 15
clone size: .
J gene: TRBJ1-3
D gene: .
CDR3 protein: CASSQWGVAGNTIYF
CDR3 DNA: TGTGCCAGCAGCCAATGGGGGGTGGCTGGAAACACCATATATTTT

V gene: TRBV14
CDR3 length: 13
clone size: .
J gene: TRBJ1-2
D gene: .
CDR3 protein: CASSHQGKEGYTF
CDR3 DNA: TGTGCCAGCAGCCACCAGGGGAAGGAGGGCTACACCTTC

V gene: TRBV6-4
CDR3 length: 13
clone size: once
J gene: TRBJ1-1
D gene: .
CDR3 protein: CASSVKENTEAFF
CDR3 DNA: TGTGCCAGCAGTGTGAAGGAGAACACTGAAGCTTTCTTT

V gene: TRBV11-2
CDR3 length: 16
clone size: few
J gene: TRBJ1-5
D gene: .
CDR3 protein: CASSFNWGPKDQPQHF
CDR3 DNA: TGTGCCAGCAGCTTTAATTGGGGCCCCAAGGACCAGCCCCAGCATTTT

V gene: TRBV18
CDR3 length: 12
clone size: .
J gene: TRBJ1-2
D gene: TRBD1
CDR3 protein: CASSPDRDGYTF
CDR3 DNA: TGTGCCAGCTCACCAGACAGGGATGGCTACACCTTC

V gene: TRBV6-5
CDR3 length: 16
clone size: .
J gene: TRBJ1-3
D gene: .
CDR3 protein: CASSYSRGGTGNTIYF
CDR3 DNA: TGTGCCAGCAGTTACTCGAGAGGGGGAACTGGAAACACCATATATTTT

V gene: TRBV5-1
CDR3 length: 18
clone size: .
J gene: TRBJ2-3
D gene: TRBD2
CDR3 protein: CASSLWTSGNVGGDTQYF
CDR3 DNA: TGCGCCAGCAGCTTATGGACTAGCGGGAACGTTGGGGGAGATACGCAGTATTTT